This T cell receptor beta chain is drawn from a study of patients and donors after allogeneic stem cell transplantation. There are 17 residues in the CDR3. Germline V gene data show CDR1 as MGHDK and CDR2 as SYGVNS. V was pared by 2 bases and J by 9 bases, with 13 bases of the junction left unmatched. This clonotype was seen more than once but under ten times. TCRdb independently ran MiXCR on the RT-PCR reads; one entry per CDR3 protein. The sample has about a million distinct CDR3 sequences, more than 15% seen once; the top ten hold 6%. The clonotype was recovered from a human donor who was either an allogeneic HSCT recipient or a stem cell or donor lymphocyte infusion donor (not recorded which). It is not recorded whose cells these are; they may come from a transplant donor. This chain links TRBV25-1 with TRBJ2-5; TRBD2 agrees at 12 bases. The sample was blood, either unsorted or a sorted T cell fraction (not recorded which). In DNA form, the CDR3 reads TGTGCCAGCAGTGAAGAAGTAGGACTAGCGGGATTAAGGTCCCAGTACTTC. It encodes CASSEEVGLAGLRSQYF.